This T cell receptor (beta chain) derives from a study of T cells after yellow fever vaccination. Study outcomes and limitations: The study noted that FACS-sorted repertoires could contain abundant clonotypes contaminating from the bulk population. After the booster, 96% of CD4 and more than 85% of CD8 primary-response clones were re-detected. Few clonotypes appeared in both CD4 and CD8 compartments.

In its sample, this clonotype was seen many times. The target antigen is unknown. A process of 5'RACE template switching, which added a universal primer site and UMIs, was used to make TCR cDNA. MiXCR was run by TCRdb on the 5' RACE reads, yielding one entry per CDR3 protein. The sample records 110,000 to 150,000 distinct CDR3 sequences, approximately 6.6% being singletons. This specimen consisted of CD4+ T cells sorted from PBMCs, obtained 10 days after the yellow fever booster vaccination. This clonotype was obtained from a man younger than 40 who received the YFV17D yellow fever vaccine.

CDR3 sequence (DNA): TGTGCCAGCAGTTCGATAGGCAATGAGCAGTTCTTC. This encodes CASSSIGNEQFF. The rearrangement links TRBV27 to TRBJ2-1; D is uncertain. From germline, CDR1 is MNHEY and CDR2 SMNVEV (reference sequence). Trimming took off 4 bases at V and 6 bases at J, with 7 bases between the two ends. The CDR3 is 12 amino acids.